The clone carrying this TCR beta chain showed up many times. Its antigen is currently unknown. Trimming took 2 bases from V and 6 from J, leaving 16 bases between them. CDR3 length equals 16 residues. The TCRbeta library was prepared with unique molecular identifiers. TCRdb recomputed calls from the PCR reads with MiXCR, one row per CDR3 protein. The repertoire holds over 200,000 distinct CDR3 sequences, with approximately 8.4% as singletons. The data derive from a study of T-cell reconstitution after alpha-beta-depleted transplantation in children. Findings and limits, study-wide: T-cell numbers and diversity, one year after transplant, stemmed largely from T cells that were newly produced. In patients about two months after transplant, alpha-beta T cells reportedly arose from several hundred expanded graft clones. Surviving recipient T cells and intrathymic progenitors accounted for some patients' high TCRbeta diversity at day 60.

This chain connects TRBV12-3 or TRBV12-4 to TRBJ2-2, with TRBD2 as a possible D gene (6 bases). The source material was PBMCs, mostly from graft donor cells, sampled 360 days after TCRalphabeta/CD19-depleted stem cell transplant. This TCR derives from a male patient between 2 and 15 years old who had a stem cell transplant for acute myeloid leukemia, so the T cells may come from the graft donor. DNA for the CDR3: TGTGCCAGCAGTTTAACCCCCTACCAGCGGGCCGGGGAGCTGTTTTTT. Translated: CASSLTPYQRAGELFF.